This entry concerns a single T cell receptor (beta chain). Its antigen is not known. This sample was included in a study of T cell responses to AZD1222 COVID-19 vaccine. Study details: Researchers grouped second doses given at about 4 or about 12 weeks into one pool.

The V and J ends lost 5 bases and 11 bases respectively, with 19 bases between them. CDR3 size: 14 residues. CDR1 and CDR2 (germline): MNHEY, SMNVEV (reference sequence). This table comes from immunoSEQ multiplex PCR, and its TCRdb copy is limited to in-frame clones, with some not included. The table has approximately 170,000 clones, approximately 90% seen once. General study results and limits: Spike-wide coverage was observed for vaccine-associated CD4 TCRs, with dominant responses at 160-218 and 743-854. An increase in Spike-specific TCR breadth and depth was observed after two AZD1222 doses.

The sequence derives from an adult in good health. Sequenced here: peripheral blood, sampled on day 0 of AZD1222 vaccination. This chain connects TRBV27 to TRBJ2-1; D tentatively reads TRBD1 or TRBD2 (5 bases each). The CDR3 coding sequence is TGTGCCAGCAGTCCAGGGACGTCGGTGGCCAAGCAGTTCTTC. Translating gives CASSPGTSVAKQFF.